The 27 T cell receptor beta chains below were found in one sample sequenced in a study of brain T cells in children with intractable seizures. Time point indicated: blood from clinic visit 5 months post-surgery; TSC patient then seizure free. Here immunoSEQ multiplex PCR was the method, and the copy in TCRdb shows in-frame clones only, minus some. In the table there are under 400,000 clones, 93% of which are singletons. The sequences come from peripheral blood, collected roughly 5 months after surgery. Receptors were obtained from a boy under two years old with tuberous sclerosis and intractable seizures.

This chain links TRBV19 with TRBJ1-5; 9 nucleotides agree with TRBD1. Germline CDR1 is LNHDA and CDR2 is SQIVND (reference sequence). The junction had 9 bases not matched to a gene; V was cut back by 8 bases and J by 4 bases. The CDR3 runs to 15 residues. CDR3 amino acids: CASGETGGINQPQHF. The CDR3, as DNA: TGTGCCAGTGGGGAGACAGGGGGAATTAATCAGCCCCAGCATTTT.

V is TRBV29-1 and J is TRBJ2-7; 7 bases are a match to TRBD1. CDR3 length equals 14 residues. The trim removed 7 bases at V and 4 bases at J, leaving 13 bases unmatched. Per germline, CDR1 SQVTM and CDR2 ANQGSEA. The CDR3 loop reads CSAVSPGRGYEQYF. DNA of the CDR3: TGCAGCGCCGTCTCGCCAGGCAGGGGGTACGAGCAGTACTTC.

Here the CDR3 reads CASSLSPPGYNEQFF. The CDR3 DNA is TGCGCCAGCAGCTTGAGCCCCCCCGGGTACAATGAGCAGTTCTTC. The rearrangement links TRBV5-1 to TRBJ2-1, with D hard to call. V was clipped by 1 base and J by 4 bases, with 12 bases between them. CDR1 and CDR2 from the germline V gene are SGHRS and YFSETQ. This CDR3 spans 15 amino acids. The variable domain in full, with the rest retrieved from reference TRBV5-1 and TRBJ2-1, is KAGVTQTPRYLIKTRGQQVTLSCSPISGHRSVSWYQQTPGQGLQFLFEYFSETQRNKGNFPGRFSGRQFSNSRSEMNVSTLELGDSALYLCASSLSPPGYNEQFFGPGTRLTVL.

The V gene is TRBV3-1 (or the pseudogene TRBV3-2), the J gene TRBJ1-6, with D hard to call. The CDR3 is 13 amino acids. Germline values: CDR1 LGHDT, CDR2 YNNKEL (reference sequence). The V end was cut by 1 base, the J end by 14 bases, with 12 bases between. Here the CDR3 reads CASSQGPGVSLHF. Written as DNA, the CDR3 is TGTGCCAGCAGCCAAGGCCCCGGTGTTTCCCTCCACTTT.

The chain recombines TRBV7-4 with TRBJ1-5, with a weak D call TRBD1 (6 bases). Trimming removed 5 bases from V and 0 bases from J, with 14 bases in between. This CDR3 region has 16 residues. Germline loops: CDR1 SGHVT, CDR2 SQSDAQ. CDR3 sequence reads: CASSAQGTDSNQPQHF. The DNA for the CDR3 is TGTGCCAGCAGCGCCCAGGGGACCGATAGCAATCAGCCCCAGCATTTT.

This chain uses TRBV2 with TRBJ2-1; weak D call: TRBD2 (6 bases). This CDR3 contains 12 residues. V was trimmed by 6 bases and J by 10 bases, leaving 13 bases between them. Germline V gene lookup returns CDR1 SNHLY and CDR2 FYNNEI. The DNA of the CDR3 is TGTGCCAGCAGCGGGGGACCCGCCGAGCAGTTCTTC. Residues: CASSGGPAEQFF. Full variable domain (remainder filled in from reference TRBV2 and TRBJ2-1): EPEVTQTPSHQVTQMGQEVILRCVPISNHLYFYWYRQILGQKVEFLVSFYNNEISEKSEIFDDQFSVERPDGSNFTLKIRSTKLEDSAMYFCASSGGPAEQFFGPGTRLTVL.

V gene TRBV27 combines with J gene TRBJ1-1; no definite D call. The CDR3 has 17 amino acids. Trimming cost V 4 bases and J 0 bases, with 18 bases left between them. Germline V CDR1 and CDR2: MNHEY, SMNVEV (reference sequence). CDR3: CASSSQSRRIMNTEAFF. The CDR3 DNA reads TGTGCCAGCAGTTCACAGAGTCGGCGAATCATGAACACTGAAGCTTTCTTT.

This chain joins TRBV29-1 and TRBJ1-1; 7 nucleotides agree with TRBD1. This CDR3 is built from 16 residues. Looked up from germline, CDR1 is SQVTM and CDR2 is ANQGSEA. Trimming cost V 0 bases and J 5 bases; bases outside gene matches: 12. The CDR3 is CSVEDGASGGWTEAFF. The DNA of the CDR3 is TGCAGCGTTGAAGATGGGGCGTCAGGGGGTTGGACTGAAGCTTTCTTT.

The chain links TRBV2 to TRBJ2-1, with 9 positions matching TRBD2. V lost 8 bases, J lost 7 bases, and 3 bases stayed unmatched. The CDR3 runs to 12 residues. Germline CDR1 reads SNHLY; CDR2 reads FYNNEI. The CDR3 DNA sequence: TGTGCCAGCGAAGGACTAGCGAATGAGCAGTTCTTC. Its protein product is CASEGLANEQFF.

The genes are TRBV9 and TRBJ2-7, with D tentatively TRBD1 or TRBD2 (6 bases each). V was trimmed by 0 bases and J by 7 bases, leaving 20 bases between them. The germline V gene has CDR1 SGDLS and CDR2 YYNGEE. The CDR3 length is 16 residues. The CDR3 is CASSVGGGHREVEQYF. As DNA, the CDR3 is TGTGCCAGCAGCGTAGGGGGAGGTCACAGGGAGGTAGAGCAGTACTTC.

This chain connects TRBV6-5 to TRBJ1-2, with 7 bases matching TRBD1. Losses at the gene ends were 0 bases for V and 4 bases for J; bases not matched to a gene: 8. The CDR3 contains 16 residues. CDR1 MNHEY and CDR2 SVGAGI come from the germline V gene. The CDR3 DNA sequence: TGTGCCAGCAGTTACTCGATTTTAGGGGGCTCCTATGGCTACACCTTC. Amino acids: CASSYSILGGSYGYTF.

The chain is built from TRBV7-8 and TRBJ2-7, with D perhaps TRBD1 (5 bases). This CDR3 region has 15 residues. CDR1 is SGHVS and CDR2 is FQNEAQ in the germline V gene. Deletions cut 1 base from V and 7 bases from J, with 17 bases between. CDR3: CASSLGRPHPGEQYF. The CDR3, as DNA: TGTGCCAGCAGCTTAGGCCGACCCCACCCAGGGGAGCAGTACTTC. The full variable domain, with the rest looked up from reference TRBV7-8 and TRBJ2-7, is GAGVSQSPRYKVAKRGQDVALRCDPISGHVSLFWYQQALGQGPEFLTYFQNEAQLDKSGLPSDRFFAERPEGSVSTLKIQRTQQEDSAVYLCASSLGRPHPGEQYFGPGTRLTVT.

This clone was observed a single time. This chain connects TRBV12-3 or TRBV12-4 to TRBJ1-1; no definite D call. V lost 3 bases, J lost 7 bases, and 9 bases lay in between. This CDR3 contains 12 residues. The CDR3 DNA is TGTGCCAGCAGTTTGGTTTCGTTTGAAGCTTTCTTT. As protein: CASSLVSFEAFF.

The chain combines TRBV7-9 with TRBJ1-5; tentative D call: TRBD1 (6 bases). The CDR3 has 14 residues. The V gene's germline CDR1 is SEHNR and CDR2 FQNEAQ (reference sequence). Deletions cut 5 bases from V and 1 base from J, with 9 bases between. The chain's CDR3 is CASSRGQSNQPQHF. The CDR3 DNA sequence: TGTGCCAGCAGCCGCGGACAGAGCAATCAGCCCCAGCATTTT.

This rearrangement joins TRBV6-6 to TRBJ1-5, with D perhaps matching TRBD1 (5 bases). Trimming removed 10 bases at V and 1 base at J, with 11 bases between. The CDR3 has 13 amino acids. The germline V gene has CDR1 MNHNY and CDR2 SVGAGI (reference sequence). The CDR3 DNA is TGTGCCATCTCGAGGGGCAGCAATCAGCCCCAGCATTTT. Protein product: CAISRGSNQPQHF.

This chain connects TRBV5-4 to TRBJ2-3, with TRBD1 identical over 7 bases. V lost 4 bases and J lost 2; bases outside the gene matches: 13. CDR3 length: 17 amino acids. The germline CDR1 and CDR2 sequences are SGHNT and YYREEE (reference sequence). The CDR3 region has the DNA TGTGCCAGCAGCCCCATTCCGGGACAGTCTGACACAGATACGCAGTATTTT. Its protein is CASSPIPGQSDTDTQYF.

This chain links TRBV13 with TRBJ1-2, with TRBD1 as a possible D gene (5 bases). Germline CDR1 is PRHDT and CDR2 is FYEKMQ (reference sequence). V was pared by 7 bases and J by 6 bases, with 21 bases between. CDR3 length equals 15 residues. The CDR3 sequence is CASTIIGQGYNGYTF. CDR3 nucleotides: TGTGCCAGCACCATTATTGGGCAGGGATATAATGGCTACACCTTC.

This chain connects TRBV13 to TRBJ2-5; possible D gene TRBD2, 5 bases. Germline lookup yields CDR1 PRHDT and CDR2 FYEKMQ (reference sequence). This CDR3 spans 15 amino acids. V shed 5 bases and J shed 5 bases, with 18 bases lying between them. This CDR3 reads CASSSGVGRTETQYF. For the CDR3, the DNA is TGTGCCAGCAGCAGCGGAGTGGGTAGGACGGAGACCCAGTACTTC.

V is TRBV4-1 and J is TRBJ2-3; 13 nucleotides line up with TRBD2. Germline trimming cut 0 bases from V and 2 bases from J; bases unmatched to any gene: 5. This CDR3 has 18 amino acids. Germline V gene lookup returns CDR1 MGHRA and CDR2 YSYEKL. Written as DNA, the CDR3 is TGCGCCAGCAGCCAAGATGGGACTAGCGGGACCTACACAGATACGCAGTATTTT. It encodes CASSQDGTSGTYTDTQYF.

CDR3 sequence (DNA): TGTGCCATCACCGGCGGACTAGCGGACACCTACGAGCAGTACTTC. Its protein product is CAITGGLADTYEQYF. The V gene is TRBV10-3, the J gene TRBJ2-7, with TRBD2 identical over 10 bases. J gave up 2 bases and V 7 bases, and 8 bases lay outside the gene matches. CDR1 is ENHRY and CDR2 is SYGVKD in the germline V gene. This CDR3 is 15 amino acids long.

CDR3 coding DNA: TGTGCCACCAGTGACAGGGACTTTTACAATGAGCAGTTCTTC. This encodes CATSDRDFYNEQFF. V and J are TRBV24-1 and TRBJ2-1; D perhaps matches TRBD2 (6 bases). The germline gives CDR1 KGHDR, CDR2 SFDVKD. Trimming shortened V by 4 bases and J by 4 bases, and 10 bases separated the two germline ends. The CDR3 is made up of 14 amino acids.

The rearrangement uses TRBV7-6 and TRBJ2-3; the D call may be TRBD1 or TRBD2 (6 bases each). The germline V and J ends were trimmed by 4 bases and 4 bases, with 18 bases remaining between them. This CDR3 comprises 16 residues. Germline CDR1 and CDR2: SGHVS and FNYEAQ. The CDR3 loop is CASSSAFRGQADTQYF. DNA for the CDR3: TGTGCCAGCAGCTCTGCTTTTCGGGGGCAGGCAGATACGCAGTATTTT. Full variable domain (missing parts from reference TRBV7-6 and TRBJ2-3): GAGVSQSPRYKVTKRGQDVALRCDPISGHVSLYWYRQALGQGPEFLTYFNYEAQQDKSGLPNDRFSAERPEGSISTLTIQRTEQRDSAMYRCASSSAFRGQADTQYFGPGTRLTVL.

The rearrangement uses TRBV27 and TRBJ2-7; D is perhaps TRBD1 or TRBD2 (5 bases each). Between the trimmed V and J ends, which lost 5 bases and 5 bases, there was a span of 19 bases. The CDR3 is 15 amino acids. Germline V lookup: CDR1 MNHEY, CDR2 SMNVEV (reference sequence). CDR3 in DNA: TGTGCCAGCAGTCCGGGACGACCTCGCCCCCACGAGCAGTACTTC. This sequence encodes CASSPGRPRPHEQYF.

The J gene is TRBJ2-1, the V gene TRBV24-1, with 9 bases lining up with TRBD2. Germline loops: CDR1 KGHDR, CDR2 SFDVKD. The J segment lost 7 bases and the V segment lost 6 bases, leaving 9 bases of the junction unmatched. This CDR3 comprises 15 residues. The CDR3 DNA reads TGTGCCACCAGTTCCAGGGGGACTAGCATTAATGAGCAGTTCTTC. This codes for CATSSRGTSINEQFF.

The rearrangement links TRBV7-9 to TRBJ2-5; a weak D match, TRBD2 (6 bases). From germline, CDR1 is SEHNR and CDR2 FQNEAQ (reference sequence). The V and J ends lost 1 base and 4 bases respectively, with 10 bases between them. The length of the CDR3 is 14 residues. Here the CDR3 DNA reads TGTGCCAGCAGCTTAGTGGAGGGGCGAGAGACCCAGTACTTC. Protein: CASSLVEGRETQYF.

The chain has TRBV30 and TRBJ1-1; 7 bases line up with TRBD1. CDR1 is GTSNPN, CDR2 SVGIG, per germline (reference sequence). The CDR3 sequence is 13 residues long. With V trimmed by 1 base and J by 5 bases, 4 bases remained unmatched. CDR3 nucleotides: TGTGCCTGGAGTGCAGGGGGGAAGACTGAAGCTTTCTTT. Protein sequence: CAWSAGGKTEAFF. Full variable domain (remainder filled in from reference TRBV30 and TRBJ1-1): SQTIHQWPATLVQPVGSPLSLECTVEGTSNPNLYWYRQAAGRGLQLLFYSVGIGQISSEVPQNLSASRPQDRQFILSSKKLLLSDSGFYLCAWSAGGKTEAFFGQGTRLTVV.

V and J are TRBV7-9 and TRBJ2-5; 10 bases fit TRBD2. The CDR3 totals 16 residues. V trimming: 5 bases; J trimming: 5 bases; junction bases outside the gene matches: 11. CDR1 is SEHNR, CDR2 FQNEAQ, per germline (reference sequence). The CDR3 here is CASSTPLAGVVETQYF. The CDR3 DNA reads TGTGCCAGCAGCACTCCTCTAGCGGGAGTAGTGGAGACCCAGTACTTC.